This T cell receptor (beta chain) was found in a study of blood T cells in healthy people across ages. Germline CDR1 is DFQATT and CDR2 is SNEGSKA (reference sequence). V was clipped by 2 bases and J by 6 bases, with 11 bases between them. This CDR3 comprises 13 residues. The use of a sample-barcoded 5' primer and a J-beta primer mix characterized a second PCR of roughly 7 to 12 cycles. MiXCR, run by TCRdb on the 5' RACE reads, gives a single entry per CDR3 protein. The table lists approximately 800,000 distinct CDR3 sequences, around 36% of them singletons. The V and J genes are TRBV20-1 and TRBJ2-1, with D unresolved. The clonotype comes from a man younger than 35 in good health. The sequenced sample consisted of blood. The chain's CDR3 is CSARRAGFNEQFF. The CDR3 DNA is TGCAGTGCTAGACGGGCAGGCTTCAATGAGCAGTTCTTC.